Following are 15 T cell receptor beta chains from one sample sequenced in a study of T cells after yellow fever vaccination. Each CDR3 protein is one row after TCRdb ran MiXCR on the 5' RACE reads. Of around 350,000 distinct CDR3 sequences detected, around 10% appear once; the ten largest clones hold less than 20%. The input for sequencing was PBMCs, taken on the day of the first yellow fever vaccination. The receptors shown here come from a man between 18 and 35 years old who received the YFV17D yellow fever vaccine.

This clonotype was recorded at least ten times. CDR3 nucleotide sequence: TGCGCCAGCAGCCTCGGGGGTCCTGGAAACACCATATATTTT. This sequence encodes CASSLGGPGNTIYF. The chain links TRBV5-1 to TRBJ1-3; weak D call: TRBD1 (5 bases). CDR1 and CDR2 from the germline V gene are SGHRS and YFSETQ. The V end was cut by 4 bases, the J end by 2 bases, with 10 bases between. The CDR3 is 14 residues long.

This chain links TRBV12-3 or TRBV12-4 with TRBJ2-5; 9 bases map to TRBD2. With V trimmed by 7 bases and J by 5 bases, 14 bases remained unmatched. CDR3 length: 16 residues. The CDR3 sequence is CASTLWSGGPTETQYF. CDR3 bases: TGTGCCAGCACCCTGTGGAGCGGGGGGCCGACGGAGACCCAGTACTTC.

V gene TRBV4-3 combines with J gene TRBJ2-2, with a tentative D call TRBD2 (6 bases). Per the germline V gene, CDR1 is LGHNA and CDR2 is YSLEER. The CDR3 runs to 17 residues. Between the trimmed V and J ends, which lost 5 bases and 2 bases, there was a span of 18 bases. The CDR3 sequence is CASSYHPGTVNTGELFF. CDR3 nucleotides: TGCGCCAGCAGCTATCACCCCGGGACTGTTAACACCGGGGAGCTGTTTTTT.

The rearrangement joins TRBV19 to TRBJ2-3; 9 bases match TRBD2. J was trimmed by 5 bases and V by 4 bases; bases with no gene match: 4. The germline V gene has CDR1 LNHDA and CDR2 SQIVND (reference sequence). The CDR3 spans 14 residues. CDR3 in DNA: TGTGCCAGTAGTACTAGCGGGGTCAAAGATACGCAGTATTTT. Its protein product is CASSTSGVKDTQYF.

This clonotype has only a few counts. The rearrangement links TRBV7-9 to TRBJ2-1; 12 nucleotides line up with TRBD1. The CDR3 has 14 residues. Germline assignment: CDR1 SEHNR and CDR2 FQNEAQ (reference sequence). The V gene end was trimmed by 6 bases and the J gene end by 8 bases; junction bases not matched to a gene: 5. The CDR3 here is CASRGTGGSYEQFF. In DNA form, the CDR3 reads TGTGCCAGCAGAGGGACAGGGGGCAGCTATGAGCAGTTCTTC.

The chain recombines TRBV4-2 with TRBJ2-3, with 7 bases identical to TRBD1. Germline CDR1 and CDR2: LGHNA and YNFKEQ. This CDR3 contains 16 residues. V shed 0 bases, J shed 6 bases, and the junction held 9 bases outside the gene matches. CDR3 DNA: TGTGCCAGCAGCCAAGATCCCCGGGGCAGGGGGGATACGCAGTATTTT. It translates to CASSQDPRGRGDTQYF.

This clonotype was recorded a few times. The rearrangement links TRBV7-9 to TRBJ2-6, with 7 bases matching TRBD1. Germline values: CDR1 SEHNR, CDR2 FQNEAQ (reference sequence). Germline trimming cut 6 bases from V and 0 bases from J; bases unmatched to any gene: 8. This CDR3 region has 17 residues. CDR3 amino acids: CASRRQGVYSGANVLTF. The DNA for the CDR3 is TGTGCCAGCAGAAGACAGGGAGTATACTCTGGGGCCAACGTCCTGACTTTC.

This chain joins TRBV6-5 and TRBJ2-3, with unresolved D. The V gene lost 0 bases and the J gene lost 2 bases, with 9 bases spanning the gap. Germline V lookup: CDR1 MNHEY, CDR2 SVGAGI. CDR3 size: 15 residues. Here the CDR3 reads CASSYSWEYTDTQYF. CDR3 sequence (DNA): TGTGCCAGCAGTTACTCTTGGGAATACACAGATACGCAGTATTTT.

The V call is TRBV7-2, the J call TRBJ2-7, with 8 bases identical to TRBD1. The length of the CDR3 is 16 residues. V shed 1 base, J shed 3 bases, and the junction held 8 bases outside the gene matches. The germline V gene encodes CDR1 SGHTA and CDR2 FQGNSA. The CDR3 DNA is TGTGCCAGCAGCTTAGGGGGGAACAGGGGGATCTACGAGCAGTACGTC. Amino acid sequence: CASSLGGNRGIYEQYV.

This rearrangement joins TRBV7-2 to TRBJ2-5; the match to TRBD2 covers 9 bases. The CDR3 consists of 16 residues. Germline CDR1 is SGHTA and CDR2 is FQGNSA. Trimming at V came to 1 base and at J to 5 bases, leaving 8 bases not matched to a gene. CDR3: CASSLESGTSGETQYF. DNA for the CDR3: TGTGCCAGCAGCTTAGAGTCGGGCACTAGCGGGGAGACCCAGTACTTC.

V gene TRBV6-5 combines with J gene TRBJ1-2, with D possibly being TRBD1 (5 bases). CDR3 size: 13 residues. Between the trimmed V and J ends, which lost 1 base and 6 bases, there was a span of 9 bases. Germline V gives CDR1 MNHEY, CDR2 SVGAGI. CDR3 sequence (DNA): TGTGCCAGCAGTTACTTGGGCAGGGATGGCTACACCTTC. This gives the protein CASSYLGRDGYTF.

This chain connects TRBV5-5 to TRBJ2-7, with D tentatively TRBD2 (6 bases). V was shortened by 1 base and J by 7 bases, with 12 bases between the two germline ends. Per the germline V gene, CDR1 is SGHKS and CDR2 is YYEKEE (reference sequence). CDR3 length: 13 residues. The CDR3 sequence is CASSLLGAGEQYF. DNA of the CDR3: TGTGCCAGCAGCTTGCTAGGGGCGGGGGAGCAGTACTTC.

The table lists this clonotype with many counts. J is TRBJ1-1 and V is TRBV5-1; TRBD1 matches at 9 bases. The CDR3 extends over 13 amino acids. CDR1 and CDR2 from the germline V gene are SGHRS and YFSETQ. V shed 0 bases, J shed 9 bases, and the junction held 3 bases outside the gene matches. The CDR3 sequence is CASSLGDRGKAFF. Here the CDR3 DNA reads TGCGCCAGCAGCTTGGGCGACAGGGGGAAAGCTTTCTTT.

This clonotype turned up a few times. V gene TRBV4-1 combines with J gene TRBJ2-4, with a possible D match to TRBD2 (5 bases). V was trimmed by 6 bases and J by 1 base, leaving 16 bases between them. This CDR3 region has 16 residues. The germline V gene encodes CDR1 MGHRA and CDR2 YSYEKL. This CDR3 is CASRTGVAMAKNIQYF. CDR3 bases: TGCGCCAGCAGAACTGGGGTAGCGATGGCCAAAAACATTCAGTACTTC.

In its sample, this clonotype was seen a few times. The V gene is TRBV29-1, the J gene TRBJ2-5, with D possibly being TRBD2 (7 bases). Germline V gene lookup returns CDR1 SQVTM and CDR2 ANQGSEA. V lost 0 bases and J 2 bases, leaving 13 bases between the germline ends. The CDR3 covers 15 residues. The CDR3 nucleotides read TGCAGCGTTGAAGACCCCAGGGGAGGGCAAGAGACCCAGTACTTC. This gives the protein CSVEDPRGGQETQYF. The complete variable domain, with remaining parts taken from reference TRBV29-1 and TRBJ2-5, reads SAVISQKPSRDICQRGTSLTIQCQVDSQVTMMFWYRQQPGQSLTLIATANQGSEATYESGFVIDKFPISRPNLTFSTLTVSNMSPEDSSIYLCSVEDPRGGQETQYFGPGTRLLVL.